The 5 T cell receptor beta chains below all came from one sample that was sequenced in a study of blood T cells in healthy people across ages. A sample-barcoded 5' primer and a J-beta primer mix were used in a second PCR of roughly 7 to 12 cycles. Using its own MiXCR run on the 5' RACE reads, TCRdb lists one record per CDR3 protein. The sample has 800,000 to 950,000 distinct CDR3 sequences, 29% seen once. This sample was also put to use in a study of T cells of mothers and their children.

The sequencing input was blood. All receptors derive from a woman between 35 and 50 years old in good health.

The rearrangement joins TRBV12-3 or TRBV12-4 to TRBJ2-3; the match to TRBD1 covers 8 bases. The ends lost 6 bases at V and 6 bases at J; junction bases unmatched: 11. The length of the CDR3 is 15 residues. This CDR3 reads CASRTAGGVGDTQYF. The CDR3 nucleotides read TGTGCCAGCAGGACGGCAGGGGGCGTTGGGGATACGCAGTATTTT.

The chain has TRBV12-3 or TRBV12-4 and TRBJ1-4, with TRBD1 matching 12 bases. Trimming took 1 base from V and 7 from J; bases not matched to a gene: 1. This CDR3 is 15 amino acids long. The CDR3 protein is CASSLGDRGREKLFF. The CDR3, as DNA: TGTGCCAGCAGTTTAGGGGACAGGGGGCGTGAAAAACTGTTTTTT.

This clonotype was recorded at least ten times. The gene calls are TRBV6-5 and TRBJ2-4, with a tentative D call TRBD2 (5 bases). The germline V gene encodes CDR1 MNHEY and CDR2 SVGAGI. The CDR3 covers 16 residues. V was clipped by 4 bases and J by 0 bases, with 13 bases between them. CDR3 residues: CASSSPNGIAKNIQYF. DNA of the CDR3: TGTGCCAGCAGTTCCCCAAACGGGATAGCCAAAAACATTCAGTACTTC.

As regards this clonotype: A read error may be the cause here, since a much bigger clone is one base away. The rearrangement uses TRBV4-3 and TRBJ2-1, with TRBD2 as a possible D gene (6 bases). The CDR3 runs to 18 residues. Germline V CDR1 and CDR2: LGHNA, YSLEER. The CDR3 DNA reads as TGCGCCAGCAGCCAAGGCCCTGAGGCGGGGATCCTTCTCAATGGGCAGTTCTTC. This encodes CASSQGPEAGILLNGQFF.

The V and J genes are TRBV7-3 and TRBJ2-3; 15 bases line up with TRBD2. CDR1 SGHTA and CDR2 FQGTGA come from the germline V gene. This CDR3 spans 16 amino acids. After removal of 5 bases from V and 6 bases from J, the junction contained 6 bases not matched to a gene. Written as DNA, the CDR3 is TGTGCCAGCAGCCCCGGACTAGCGGGGGGGCAGGATACGCAGTATTTT. The encoded protein is CASSPGLAGGQDTQYF.